These 13 T cell receptor beta chains were sequenced from one sample in a study of T cell responses to AZD1222 COVID-19 vaccine. Here immunoSEQ multiplex PCR was the method, and the copy in TCRdb shows in-frame clones only, minus some. Of about 78,000 clones in the sample, 75% to 90% were seen once. Sequenced here: peripheral blood, sampled 28 days after the second AZD1222 dose. Source of these receptors: an adult who received the AZD1222 COVID-19 vaccine.

The V and J genes are TRBV25-1 and TRBJ1-4; D is undetermined. V lost 6 bases and J 8 bases, leaving 10 bases between the germline ends. Germline lookup yields CDR1 MGHDK and CDR2 SYGVNS. This CDR3 region has 12 residues. In nucleotides, the CDR3 is TGTGCCAGCAGCCTTCTGGGGGAAAAACTGTTTTTT. This translates into CASSLLGEKLFF.

The V and J genes are TRBV28 and TRBJ1-4; 8 positions agree with TRBD1. The CDR3 extends over 18 amino acids. Trimming took 0 bases from V and 4 from J; bases not matched to a gene: 10. Germline lookup yields CDR1 MDHEN and CDR2 SYDVKM. The CDR3 bases are TGTGCCAGCAGTTTATGGACCCTCTCAGGGGGCTTTAATGAAAAACTGTTTTTT. It yields the protein CASSLWTLSGGFNEKLFF. The full variable domain, with the rest looked up from reference TRBV28 and TRBJ1-4, is DVKVTQSSRYLVKRTGEKVFLECVQDMDHENMFWYRQDPGLGLRLIYFSYDVKMKEKGDIPEGYSVSREKKERFSLILESASTNQTSMYLCASSLWTLSGGFNEKLFFGSGTQLSVL.

CDR3 sequence: CSVADSRINSPLHF. In DNA, the CDR3 is TGCAGCGTTGCGGACTCGAGGATTAATTCACCCCTCCACTTT. This sequence joins TRBV29-1 and TRBJ1-6; D is undetermined. This CDR3 has 14 amino acids. Germline loops: CDR1 SQVTM, CDR2 ANQGSEA. The V end lost 4 bases, the J end lost 6 bases, and 13 bases lay between the germline ends.

The V call is TRBV20-1, the J call TRBJ1-1; the D is unclear. The V gene's germline CDR1 is DFQATT and CDR2 SNEGSKA (reference sequence). The CDR3 is 11 amino acids. V was trimmed by 2 bases and J by 6 bases, leaving 7 bases between them. The CDR3, as DNA: TGCAGTGCTAGAAGGGAAGCTGAAGCTTTCTTT. Its protein is CSARREAEAFF.

This chain joins TRBV28 and TRBJ1-1; TRBD1 matches 8 bases. V was pared by 10 bases and J by 0 bases, with 7 bases of the junction left unmatched. This CDR3 contains 14 residues. The germline gives CDR1 MDHEN, CDR2 SYDVKM. The DNA for the CDR3 is TGTGCCACCACTCCGGGACAGGTGAACACTGAAGCTTTCTTT. It yields the protein CATTPGQVNTEAFF. The variable domain in full, with the rest retrieved from reference TRBV28 and TRBJ1-1, is DVKVTQSSRYLVKRTGEKVFLECVQDMDHENMFWYRQDPGLGLRLIYFSYDVKMKEKGDIPEGYSVSREKKERFSLILESASTNQTSMYLCATTPGQVNTEAFFGQGTRLTVV.

The chain links TRBV27 to TRBJ2-1, with a possible D match to TRBD1 (6 bases). This CDR3 has 14 residues. Germline V lookup: CDR1 MNHEY, CDR2 SMNVEV (reference sequence). The V and J ends lost 5 bases and 0 bases respectively, with 8 bases between them. The CDR3 is CASSLTGSYNEQFF. DNA for the CDR3: TGTGCCAGCAGTCTGACAGGCTCCTACAATGAGCAGTTCTTC.

CDR3 loop: CATSDSGGNSYEQYF. CDR3 in DNA: TGTGCCACCAGTGATTCCGGAGGTAACTCCTACGAGCAGTACTTC. V usage is TRBV24-1 and J usage is TRBJ2-7, with D tentatively TRBD2 (5 bases). Germline lookup yields CDR1 KGHDR and CDR2 SFDVKD. The V and J ends lost 2 bases and 0 bases respectively, with 10 bases between them. The CDR3 loop spans 15 amino acids.

The chain carries TRBV3-1 (or the pseudogene TRBV3-2) and TRBJ1-1, with no clear D. The CDR3 runs 12 residues. CDR1 is LGHDT and CDR2 is YNNKEL in the germline V gene (reference sequence). Trimming left V 2 bases short and J 10 bases short, with 11 bases between. CDR3 bases: TGTGCCAGCAGCCAAATATCGGGGAGAGCTTTCTTT. Translation: CASSQISGRAFF.

This chain links TRBV4-1 with TRBJ2-7, with D possibly matching TRBD1 (6 bases). V was trimmed by 1 base and J by 1 base, leaving 17 bases between them. This CDR3 comprises 17 residues. Germline V CDR1 and CDR2: MGHRA, YSYEKL. CDR3 loop: CASSQVIVRRGSYEQYF. CDR3 bases: TGCGCCAGCAGCCAAGTTATCGTCAGAAGGGGGTCCTACGAGCAGTACTTC.

The CDR3: CASSADPTRGTEAFF. CDR3 coding DNA: TGTGCCAGCAGCGCCGACCCCACCCGGGGCACTGAAGCTTTCTTT. The chain joins TRBV5-4 to TRBJ1-1, with D unresolved. This CDR3 region has 15 residues. V lost 4 bases to trimming and J lost 4 bases, with 17 bases between them. Germline loops: CDR1 SGHNT, CDR2 YYREEE (reference sequence).

This clone was seen only once. CDR3 residues: CASLTGTSGGPFGSGELFF. CDR3 DNA sequence: TGTGCCAGCCTTACTGGGACTAGCGGGGGGCCATTCGGTTCCGGGGAGCTGTTTTTT. The chain links TRBV28 to TRBJ2-2, with 15 nucleotides matching TRBD2. CDR3 length equals 19 residues. CDR1 MDHEN and CDR2 SYDVKM come from the germline V gene. The junction had 16 bases not matched to a gene; V was cut back by 8 bases and J by 6 bases.

The chain couples TRBV7-3 to TRBJ2-3, with a tentative D call TRBD1 (6 bases). Per germline, CDR1 SGHTA and CDR2 FQGTGA. The V and J ends lost 3 bases and 3 bases respectively, with 10 bases between them. There are 14 residues in the CDR3. CDR3 bases: TGTGCCAGCAGCTTGGTAGACAGGACAGATACGCAGTATTTT. This encodes CASSLVDRTDTQYF.

The chain has TRBV6-5 and TRBJ1-5; D not resolved. Per germline, CDR1 MNHEY and CDR2 SVGAGI. This CDR3 comprises 11 residues. Trimming pared 8 bases from V and 2 bases from J, leaving 4 bases between. Written as DNA, the CDR3 is TGTGCCAGCGGAGGCAATCAGCCCCAGCATTTT. Its translation is CASGGNQPQHF.